The clone carrying this T cell receptor beta chain has only a few counts. Via MiXCR, TCRdb re-called the RACE reads, giving one row per CDR3 protein. The sample lists 140,000 or so distinct CDR3 sequences; 12% were seen once. This specimen comes from a study of human T cells and chemical hapten exposure. The CDR3 totals 14 residues. As for time point: patch test 2, 6 weeks after DPC sensitization. Treatment given: therapeutic diphenylcyclopropenone sensitization with weekly scalp DPC. This sequence joins TRBV21-1 and TRBJ1-3. TRBV21-1 is assigned pseudogene status. This clonotype was obtained from a woman in her forties or fifties with alopecia areata. Some clones in this sample may be carry-over from other donors' samples. The starting material was whole blood, obtained in connection with sensitization to the hapten diphenylcyclopropenone (DPC). This CDR3 is CATPWTPSGNTIYF. CDR3 nucleotide sequence: TGTGCCACGCCGTGGACCCCCTCTGGAAACACCATATATTTT.